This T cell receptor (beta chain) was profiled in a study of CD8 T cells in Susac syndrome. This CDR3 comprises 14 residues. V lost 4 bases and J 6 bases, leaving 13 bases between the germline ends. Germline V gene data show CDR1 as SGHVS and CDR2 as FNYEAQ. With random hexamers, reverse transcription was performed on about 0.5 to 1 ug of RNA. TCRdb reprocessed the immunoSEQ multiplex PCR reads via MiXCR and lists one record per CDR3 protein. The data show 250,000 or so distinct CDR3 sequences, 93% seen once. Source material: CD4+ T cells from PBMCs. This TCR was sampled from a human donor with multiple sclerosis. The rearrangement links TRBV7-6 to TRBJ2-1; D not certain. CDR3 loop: CASSSPFAGNEQFF. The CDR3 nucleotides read TGTGCCAGCAGCTCGCCCTTCGCAGGCAATGAGCAGTTCTTC. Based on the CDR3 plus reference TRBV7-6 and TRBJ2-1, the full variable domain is GAGVSQSPRYKVTKRGQDVALRCDPISGHVSLYWYRQALGQGPEFLTYFNYEAQQDKSGLPNDRFSAERPEGSISTLTIQRTEQRDSAMYRCASSSPFAGNEQFFGPGTRLTVL.